This T cell receptor beta chain was retrieved from a study of T-cell reconstitution after alpha-beta-depleted transplantation in children. This clonotype was seen more than once but under ten times. A TCRbeta library incorporating unique molecular identifiers was prepared. TCRdb reprocessed the PCR reads via MiXCR and lists one record per CDR3 protein. The sample shows about 610,000 distinct CDR3 sequences, 10% to 13% of them seen only once. Germline CDR1 is SGDLS and CDR2 is YYNGEE. The CDR3 covers 15 residues. With 3 bases removed from V and 3 bases from J, the gap between germline ends came to 12 bases.

This TCR came from a human donor who donated a stem cell graft to a child with acute myeloid leukemia. Sequencing used PBMCs from the stem cell graft donor, obtained from the stem cell graft. The chain combines TRBV9 with TRBJ1-4; D gene uncertain. CDR3 region: CASSEGIRANEKLFF. Written as DNA, the CDR3 is TGTGCCAGCAGCGAGGGTATTCGGGCTAATGAAAAACTGTTTTTT.